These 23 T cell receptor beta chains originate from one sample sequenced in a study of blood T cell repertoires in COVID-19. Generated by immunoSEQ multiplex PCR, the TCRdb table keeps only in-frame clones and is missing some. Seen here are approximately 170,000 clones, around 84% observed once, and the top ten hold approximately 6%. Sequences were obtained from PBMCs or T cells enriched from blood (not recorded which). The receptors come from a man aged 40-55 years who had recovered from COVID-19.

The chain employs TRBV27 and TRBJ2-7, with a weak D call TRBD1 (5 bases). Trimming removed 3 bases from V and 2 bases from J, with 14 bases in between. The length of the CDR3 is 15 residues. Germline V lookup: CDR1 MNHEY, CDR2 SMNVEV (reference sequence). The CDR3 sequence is CASSLHQGGPYEQYF. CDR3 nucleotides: TGTGCCAGCAGTTTGCATCAGGGCGGCCCCTACGAGCAGTACTTC.

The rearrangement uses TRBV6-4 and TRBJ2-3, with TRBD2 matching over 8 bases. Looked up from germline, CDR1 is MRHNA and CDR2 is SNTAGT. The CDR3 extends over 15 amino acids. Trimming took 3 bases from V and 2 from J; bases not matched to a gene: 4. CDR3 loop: CASSENGRVTDTQYF. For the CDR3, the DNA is TGTGCCAGCAGTGAGAACGGGAGGGTCACAGATACGCAGTATTTT.

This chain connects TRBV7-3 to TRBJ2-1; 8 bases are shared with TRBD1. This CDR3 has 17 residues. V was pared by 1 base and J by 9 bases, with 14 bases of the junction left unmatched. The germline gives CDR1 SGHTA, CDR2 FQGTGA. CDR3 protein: CASSLSLGQGAKGEQFF. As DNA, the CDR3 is TGTGCCAGCAGCTTAAGTTTAGGGCAGGGGGCAAAGGGTGAGCAGTTCTTC.

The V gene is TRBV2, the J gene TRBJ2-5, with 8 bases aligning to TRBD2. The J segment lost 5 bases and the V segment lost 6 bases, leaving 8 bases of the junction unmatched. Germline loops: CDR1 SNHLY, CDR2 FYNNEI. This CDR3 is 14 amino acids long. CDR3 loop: CASSPITSGETQYF. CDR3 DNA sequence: TGTGCCAGCAGCCCGATCACTAGCGGTGAGACCCAGTACTTC.

Written as DNA, the CDR3 is TGTGCCATCAGTGATGGTCAGAATCAGCCCCAGCATTTT. Its translation is CAISDGQNQPQHF. This chain joins TRBV10-3 and TRBJ1-5; no firm D call. Germline V gene data show CDR1 as ENHRY and CDR2 as SYGVKD. This CDR3 is built from 13 residues. Trimming left V 3 bases short and J 4 bases short, with 7 bases between.

DNA for the CDR3: TGTGCCAGCAGCCAAGAGGTTGGAGGGGACGAAAAACTGTTTTTT. Translation gives CASSQEVGGDEKLFF. The chain employs TRBV4-2 and TRBJ1-4; the D gene is possibly TRBD1 (5 bases). The CDR3 runs 15 residues. The germline gives CDR1 LGHNA, CDR2 YNFKEQ. The V end lost 0 bases, the J end lost 8 bases, and 13 bases lay between the germline ends.

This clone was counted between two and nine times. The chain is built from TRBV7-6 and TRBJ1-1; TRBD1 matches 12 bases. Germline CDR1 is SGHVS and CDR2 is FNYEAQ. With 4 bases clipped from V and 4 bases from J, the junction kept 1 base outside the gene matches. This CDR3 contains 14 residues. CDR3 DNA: TGTGCCAGCAGCTCGGGACAGGGGGCCACTGAAGCTTTCTTT. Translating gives CASSSGQGATEAFF.

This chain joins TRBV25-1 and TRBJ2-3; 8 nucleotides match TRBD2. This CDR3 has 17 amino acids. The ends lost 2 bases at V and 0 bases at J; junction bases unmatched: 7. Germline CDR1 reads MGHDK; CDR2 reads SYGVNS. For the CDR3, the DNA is TGTGCCAGCAGTGAAAGGGGGGCTAGCGGGAGCACAGATACGCAGTATTTT. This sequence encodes CASSERGASGSTDTQYF.

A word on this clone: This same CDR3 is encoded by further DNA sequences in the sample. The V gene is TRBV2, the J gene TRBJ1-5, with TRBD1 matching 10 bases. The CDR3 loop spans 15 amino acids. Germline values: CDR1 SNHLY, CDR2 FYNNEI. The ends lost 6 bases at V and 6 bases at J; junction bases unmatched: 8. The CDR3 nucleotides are TGTGCCAGCAGCGGGGACAGGGGAGGTGGTCAGCCCCAGCATTTT. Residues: CASSGDRGGGQPQHF.

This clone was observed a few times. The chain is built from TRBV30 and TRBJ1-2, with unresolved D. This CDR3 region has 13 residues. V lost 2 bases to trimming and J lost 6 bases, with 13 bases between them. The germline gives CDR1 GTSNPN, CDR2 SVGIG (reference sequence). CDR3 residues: CAWSLRGINGYTF. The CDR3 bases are TGTGCCTGGAGTCTCAGAGGTATAAATGGCTACACCTTC.

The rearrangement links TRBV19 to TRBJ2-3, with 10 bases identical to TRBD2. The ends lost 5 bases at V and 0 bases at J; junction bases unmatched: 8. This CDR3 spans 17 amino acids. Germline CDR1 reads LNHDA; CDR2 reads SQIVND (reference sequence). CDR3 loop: CASSASGGAISTDTQYF. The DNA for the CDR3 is TGTGCCAGTAGTGCTAGCGGGGGAGCTATTAGCACAGATACGCAGTATTTT.

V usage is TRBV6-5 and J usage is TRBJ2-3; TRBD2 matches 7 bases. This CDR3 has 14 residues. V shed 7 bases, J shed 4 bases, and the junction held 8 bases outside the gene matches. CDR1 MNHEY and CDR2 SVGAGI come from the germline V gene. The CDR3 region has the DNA TGTGCCAGCACGCGGGGGACTTCCCCAGATACGCAGTATTTT. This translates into CASTRGTSPDTQYF.

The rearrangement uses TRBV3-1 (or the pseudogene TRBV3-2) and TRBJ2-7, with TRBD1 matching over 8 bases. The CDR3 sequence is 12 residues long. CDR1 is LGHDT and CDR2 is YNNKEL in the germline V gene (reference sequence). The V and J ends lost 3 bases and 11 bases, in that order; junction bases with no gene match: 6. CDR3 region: CASSHTKDREYF. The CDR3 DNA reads TGTGCCAGCAGCCATACTAAGGACAGGGAGTACTTC.

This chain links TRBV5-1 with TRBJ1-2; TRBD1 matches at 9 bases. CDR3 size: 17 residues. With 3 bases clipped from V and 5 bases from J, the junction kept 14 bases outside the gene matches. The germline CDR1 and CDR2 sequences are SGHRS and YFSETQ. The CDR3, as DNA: TGCGCCAGCAGCTCAACTCATGGGGGACAGGGAATATATGGCTACACCTTC. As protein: CASSSTHGGQGIYGYTF. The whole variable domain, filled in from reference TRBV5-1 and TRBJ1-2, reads KAGVTQTPRYLIKTRGQQVTLSCSPISGHRSVSWYQQTPGQGLQFLFEYFSETQRNKGNFPGRFSGRQFSNSRSEMNVSTLELGDSALYLCASSSTHGGQGIYGYTFGSGTRLTVV.

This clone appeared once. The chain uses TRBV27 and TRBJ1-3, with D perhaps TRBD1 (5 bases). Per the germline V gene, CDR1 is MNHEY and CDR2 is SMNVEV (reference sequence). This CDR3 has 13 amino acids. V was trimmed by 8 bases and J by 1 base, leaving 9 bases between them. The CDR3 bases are TGTGCCAGCGCCCCAGGGTCTGGAAACACCATATATTTT. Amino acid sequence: CASAPGSGNTIYF.

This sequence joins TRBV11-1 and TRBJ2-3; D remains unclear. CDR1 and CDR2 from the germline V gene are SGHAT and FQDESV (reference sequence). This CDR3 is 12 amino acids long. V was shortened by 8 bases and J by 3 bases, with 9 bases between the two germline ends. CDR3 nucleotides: TGTGCCAGCCGCCGCAGGACAGATACGCAGTATTTT. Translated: CASRRRTDTQYF.

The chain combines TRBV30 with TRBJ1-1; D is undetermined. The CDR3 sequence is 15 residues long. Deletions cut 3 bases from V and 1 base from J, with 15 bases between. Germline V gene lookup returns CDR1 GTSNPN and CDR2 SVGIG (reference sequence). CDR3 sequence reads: CAWRYRHIQNTEAFF. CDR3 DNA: TGTGCCTGGAGATACCGACATATTCAGAACACTGAAGCTTTCTTT.

The CDR3 DNA is TGTGCCAGCACTACGTTCTCTGGAAACACCATATATTTT. It specifies CASTTFSGNTIYF. J is TRBJ1-3 and V is TRBV2, with D uncertain. The CDR3 covers 13 residues. Looked up from germline, CDR1 is SNHLY and CDR2 is FYNNEI. Between the trimmed V and J ends, which lost 7 bases and 0 bases, there was a span of 7 bases.

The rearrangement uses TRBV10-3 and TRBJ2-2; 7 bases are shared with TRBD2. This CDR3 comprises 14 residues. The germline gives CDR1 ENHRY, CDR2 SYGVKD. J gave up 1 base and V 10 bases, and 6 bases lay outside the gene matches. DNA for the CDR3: TGTGCCACCTACGGGGGGAAGAACACCGGGGAGCTGTTTTTT. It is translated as CATYGGKNTGELFF.

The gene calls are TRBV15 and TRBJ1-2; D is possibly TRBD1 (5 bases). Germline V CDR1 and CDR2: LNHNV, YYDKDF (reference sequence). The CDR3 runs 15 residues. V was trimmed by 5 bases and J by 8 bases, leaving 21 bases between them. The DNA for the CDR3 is TGTGCCACCAGCCCTCATGCAGGGCAGGGATACGGCTACACCTTC. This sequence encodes CATSPHAGQGYGYTF.

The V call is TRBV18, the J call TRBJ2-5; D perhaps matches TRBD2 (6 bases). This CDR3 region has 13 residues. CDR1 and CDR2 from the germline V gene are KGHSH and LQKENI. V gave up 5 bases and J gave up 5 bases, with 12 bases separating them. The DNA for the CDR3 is TGTGCCAGCTCAGTTAACAGCGGGGAGACCCAGTACTTC. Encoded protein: CASSVNSGETQYF. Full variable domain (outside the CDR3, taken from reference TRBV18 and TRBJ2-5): NAGVMQNPRHLVRRRGQEARLRCSPMKGHSHVYWYRQLPEEGLKFMVYLQKENIIDESGMPKERFSAEFPKEGPSILRIQQVVRGDSAAYFCASSVNSGETQYFGPGTRLLVL.

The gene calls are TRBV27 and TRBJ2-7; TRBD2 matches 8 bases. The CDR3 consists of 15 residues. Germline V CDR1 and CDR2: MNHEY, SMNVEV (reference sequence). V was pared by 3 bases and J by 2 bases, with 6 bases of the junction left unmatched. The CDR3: CASSLAGLGTYEQYV. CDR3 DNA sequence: TGTGCCAGCAGTTTGGCGGGACTAGGGACCTACGAGCAGTACGTC.

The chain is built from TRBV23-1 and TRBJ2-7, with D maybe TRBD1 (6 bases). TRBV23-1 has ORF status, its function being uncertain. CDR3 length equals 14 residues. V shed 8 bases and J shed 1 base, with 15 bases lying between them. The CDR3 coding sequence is TGCGCCAGCCGTACAGGGAGAATTTCCTACGAGCAGTACGTC. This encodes CASRTGRISYEQYV.